The subject of this entry is one T cell receptor beta chain. Its cognate antigen is unknown. The data are from a study of CD8+ T cells in alopecia areata. Whole-study context: Those patients who were treated received oral tofacitinib, which was given at 5 to 10 mg twice daily for moderate-to-severe alopecia areata. Findings of the study overall: Persistence during tofacitinib was seen for many expanded lesional clones in scalp and blood.

Per the germline V gene, CDR1 is SQVTM and CDR2 is ANQGSEA. The V end lost 4 bases, the J end lost 2 bases, and 3 bases lay between the germline ends. This CDR3 is 12 amino acids long. Documented treatment: oral pan-JAK inhibitor, 5-10 mg twice daily. It was cDNA, reverse transcribed from extracted RNA, that served as the sequencing template. Data came from immunoSEQ multiplex PCR; TCRdb stores just in-frame clones and leaves some out. This sample has 200,000 to 250,000 clones, with about 50% found just once. The chain recombines TRBV29-1 with TRBJ2-6; D remains unclear. The material sequenced was CD4+ T cells sorted from blood, taken at week 4, from a patient treated with tofacitinib. This receptor was taken from a human donor with alopecia areata. DNA of the CDR3: TGCAGCGTTGCTACTGGGGCCAACGTCCTGACTTTC. Its protein product is CSVATGANVLTF.